This T cell receptor beta chain comes out of a study of T cell responses to AZD1222 COVID-19 vaccine. The CDR3 totals 15 residues. Germline CDR1 reads MDHEN; CDR2 reads SYDVKM. V lost 5 bases, J lost 9 bases, and 6 bases stayed unmatched. Libraries were prepared by immunoSEQ multiplex PCR; TCRdb keeps only in-frame clonotypes and omits some of them. Altogether about 130,000 clones are present, about 87% being singletons, with the ten largest covering approximately 4%. This clonotype was sampled from an adult in good health. Sequenced material: peripheral blood, taken on day 0 of AZD1222 vaccination. The chain recombines TRBV28 with TRBJ2-1; 14 positions match TRBD2. DNA for the CDR3: TGTGCCAGCAGTCCGGGACTAGCGGGAGTCAGTGAGCAGTTCTTC. Protein product: CASSPGLAGVSEQFF. Together with reference TRBV28 and TRBJ2-1, the CDR3 gives the full variable domain: DVKVTQSSRYLVKRTGEKVFLECVQDMDHENMFWYRQDPGLGLRLIYFSYDVKMKEKGDIPEGYSVSREKKERFSLILESASTNQTSMYLCASSPGLAGVSEQFFGPGTRLTVL.